This is a list of T cell receptor beta chains from one sample in a study of blood T cell repertoires in COVID-19. Clones were sequenced by immunoSEQ multiplex PCR, and TCRdb holds only the in-frame ones, with some missing. The table records approximately 150,000 clones, around 82% of them present only once. The sequenced material came from peripheral blood. The receptors were sampled from a man aged 55-75 years with acute or convalescent COVID-19. The CDR3 runs from the conserved cysteine through the conserved F or W. The D gene is left open where the match is weak. For some rows the clone size is stated as once, few or many, or as a class when expanded; others skip it.

cdr3_nt	cdr3_aa	v_call	j_call	clone_size	d_call
TGTGCCAGCACACCGGGACAGGGAGCCCTCTCTGGCTACACCTTC	CASTPGQGALSGYTF	TRBV6-5	TRBJ1-2	.	TRBD1
TGTGCCAGCAGTTACGGGGACAGCTATGAGCAGTTCTTC	CASSYGDSYEQFF	TRBV6-6	TRBJ2-1	.	TRBD1
TGTGCCAGTAGTATCCCGGGACTCTTGGATGGCTACACCTTC	CASSIPGLLDGYTF	TRBV19	TRBJ1-2	.	.
TGTGCCAGCAGCCAAGGACAGGAAAAACTGTTTTTT	CASSQGQEKLFF	TRBV3-1/TRBV3-2	TRBJ1-4	.	.
.	CASSFGTGIRFF	TRBV28	TRBJ1-4	.	.
TGTGCCAGCAGGGTGTCAGGGGCGGCGAATCAGCCCCAGCATTTT	CASRVSGAANQPQHF	TRBV28	TRBJ1-5	.	.
TGTGCCAGCAGCTTTCCCGGCAGGGGATCCTACGAGCAGTACTTC	CASSFPGRGSYEQYF	TRBV7-2	TRBJ2-7	.	.
TGTGCCAGCAGCTTCCAGGGTCTAGCGACCAATGAGCAGTTCTTC	CASSFQGLATNEQFF	TRBV7-3	TRBJ2-1	.	.
TGTGCCAGCAGCGCTGCCCCTTCGGGACTAGCGGGAGGCCGCGCCAAAAACATTCAGTACTTC	CASSAAPSGLAGGRAKNIQYF	TRBV7-8	TRBJ2-4	.	TRBD2
TGTGCCAGCAGAGCCCAAACGAACACCGGGGAGCTGTTTTTT	CASRAQTNTGELFF	TRBV6-4	TRBJ2-2	.	.
TGTGCCAGCAGCCCCTTTAGATGGGCCAACACCGGGGAGCTGTTTTTT	CASSPFRWANTGELFF	TRBV5-5	TRBJ2-2	.	.
TGCAGCGTGAAGCGGACGCCCTACAATGAGCAGTTCTTC	CSVKRTPYNEQFF	TRBV29-1	TRBJ2-1	.	.
TGTGCCAGCCACGACGGACAGGGGGCGTACAATGAGCAGTTCTTC	CASHDGQGAYNEQFF	TRBV2	TRBJ2-1	.	TRBD1
TGTGCCAGTAGTATAGGGGAGAACAATGAGCAGTTCTTC	CASSIGENNEQFF	TRBV19	TRBJ2-1	.	.
TGTGCCAGCAGTTTGACAGGGGCCGGGGAGACAGATACGCAGTATTTT	CASSLTGAGETDTQYF	TRBV6-5	TRBJ2-3	once	TRBD1
TGCGCCAGCAGTCAAGCCGGGGGGGGCTCCTACGAGCAGTACTTC	CASSQAGGGSYEQYF	TRBV4-1	TRBJ2-7	.	TRBD2
TGTGCCAGCAGCTCCGACCCCAGAGGGAATGGCTACACCTTC	CASSSDPRGNGYTF	TRBV7-3	TRBJ1-2	few	.
TGTGCCAGCAGTCGGACAGTTAGCACCGGGGAGCTGTTTTTT	CASSRTVSTGELFF	TRBV6-5	TRBJ2-2	.	.
TGCGCCAGCAGCTTGGCCGAGCTAGCGGGCGAGACCCAGTACTTC	CASSLAELAGETQYF	TRBV5-1	TRBJ2-5	.	TRBD2
TGCGCCAGCAGCGGGGGACTGGACGACAATGAAAAACTGTTTTTT	CASSGGLDDNEKLFF	TRBV5-1	TRBJ1-4	.	.
TGTGCCAGCAGCTTGGTGACACTCCAAGAGACCCAGTACTTC	CASSLVTLQETQYF	TRBV5-5	TRBJ2-5	.	.
TGCGCCAGCAGCTCCAACAGGGCTACCGGGGAGCTGTTTTTT	CASSSNRATGELFF	TRBV5-1	TRBJ2-2	.	.